A single sample gave rise to the 19 T cell receptor beta chains below, sequenced in a study of human T cells and chemical hapten exposure. Time point indicated: healthy volunteer bleed at 2 weeks. RNA extraction used unfractionated whole blood as the source of total RNA. TCRdb ran MiXCR on the RACE reads and lists one entry per CDR3 protein. The profile shows approximately 97,000 distinct CDR3 sequences, 8.5% to 9% of them singletons. The sequencing input was whole blood. These receptors were obtained from a female donor in good health. Some clones in this sample may be carry-over from other donors' samples.

This clonotype is large in the sample. V and J are TRBV9 and TRBJ2-7; 8 nucleotides match TRBD2. Germline V gene lookup returns CDR1 SGDLS and CDR2 YYNGEE. J lost 6 bases, V lost 5 bases, and 10 bases had no gene match. This CDR3 is 14 amino acids long. CDR3 nucleotides: TGTGCCAGCAGTCCAGGACTAGCACCTCTCGAGCAGTACTTC. This translates into CASSPGLAPLEQYF. Using reference TRBV9 and TRBJ2-7 for the parts outside the CDR3, the full variable domain is DSGVTQTPKHLITATGQRVTLRCSPRSGDLSVYWYQQSLDQGLQFLIQYYNGEERAKGNILERFSAQQFPDLHSELNLSSLELGDSALYFCASSPGLAPLEQYFGPGTRLTVT.

This clonotype was recorded at least ten times. The chain recombines TRBV10-3 with TRBJ1-4; TRBD1 might be the D (6 bases). This CDR3 region has 16 residues. The germline V and J ends were trimmed by 2 bases and 5 bases, with 15 bases remaining between them. The V gene's germline CDR1 is ENHRY and CDR2 SYGVKD. The CDR3 loop is CAISEGPTGLNEKLFF. CDR3 nucleotide sequence: TGTGCCATCAGTGAGGGTCCGACAGGACTGAATGAAAAACTGTTTTTT.

The chain combines TRBV12-3 or TRBV12-4 with TRBJ2-1; 7 bases fit TRBD1. J gave up 10 bases and V 5 bases, and 11 bases lay outside the gene matches. CDR3 length equals 14 residues. This chain's CDR3 is CASSIYQGVDEQFF. The CDR3 DNA reads TGTGCCAGCAGTATCTATCAGGGGGTGGACGAGCAGTTCTTC.

The chain carries TRBV15 and TRBJ2-1; 8 positions agree with TRBD2. Germline V gene data show CDR1 as LNHNV and CDR2 as YYDKDF (reference sequence). Trimming cost V 1 base and J 2 bases; bases outside gene matches: 4. The CDR3 contains 16 residues. CDR3 amino acids: CATSRGLAGPYNEQFF. In DNA, the CDR3 is TGTGCCACCAGCAGAGGGTTAGCGGGACCCTACAATGAGCAGTTCTTC.

This clonotype was seen a few times. The chain uses TRBV5-1 and TRBJ2-3; D is ambiguous. The CDR3 is made up of 14 amino acids. With 1 base removed from V and 2 bases from J, the gap between germline ends came to 8 bases. Germline V gives CDR1 SGHRS, CDR2 YFSETQ. Here the CDR3 DNA reads TGCGCCAGCAGCTTGAGACCGCACACAGATACGCAGTATTTT. It encodes CASSLRPHTDTQYF.

This clonotype turned up a few times. The J gene is TRBJ1-5, the V gene TRBV2; tentative D call: TRBD1 (6 bases). Germline V gene lookup returns CDR1 SNHLY and CDR2 FYNNEI. V was cut by 4 bases and J by 4 bases, with 8 bases left in between. The length of the CDR3 is 13 residues. CDR3 DNA sequence: TGTGCCAGCAGTGCACAGGGTAATCAGCCCCAGCATTTT. Translated: CASSAQGNQPQHF.

This clonotype was seen more than once but under ten times. The gene calls are TRBV27 and TRBJ2-1; D not certain. The CDR3 consists of 14 residues. V lost 11 bases and J lost 0, with 14 bases in between. CDR1 and CDR2 (germline): MNHEY, SMNVEV (reference sequence). CDR3 amino acids: CAVASSFSYNEQFF. For the CDR3, the DNA is TGTGCCGTTGCCTCGAGCTTCTCCTACAATGAGCAGTTCTTC.

This chain links TRBV2 with TRBJ2-6; no reliable D call. The CDR3 is 15 residues long. The V end lost 5 bases, the J end lost 0 bases, and 8 bases lay between the germline ends. Germline V lookup: CDR1 SNHLY, CDR2 FYNNEI. CDR3 nucleotides: TGTGCCAGCAGTTCCAGAGTCTCTGGGGCCAACGTCCTGACTTTC. This gives the protein CASSSRVSGANVLTF.

This clonotype showed up just a few times. The chain links TRBV5-1 to TRBJ1-1; the match to TRBD1 covers 8 bases. V was clipped by 3 bases and J by 3 bases; unmatched bases: 7. This CDR3 comprises 15 residues. The germline CDR1 and CDR2 sequences are SGHRS and YFSETQ. DNA of the CDR3: TGCGCCAGCAGCTGGGCGGACAGGGAGGACACTGAAGCTTTCTTT. It yields the protein CASSWADREDTEAFF.

The chain recombines TRBV20-1 with TRBJ1-5; no clear D gene. The CDR3 is made up of 12 amino acids. CDR1 is DFQATT, CDR2 SNEGSKA, per germline (reference sequence). Trimming took 6 bases from V and 2 from J, leaving 8 bases between them. DNA for the CDR3: TGCAGTGCCGCCGGGGGCAATCAGCCCCAGCATTTT. As protein: CSAAGGNQPQHF.

This clonotype has only a few counts. This chain uses TRBV28 with TRBJ1-1; TRBD1 aligns across 7 bases. The CDR3 has 13 residues. Germline V gives CDR1 MDHEN, CDR2 SYDVKM. With V trimmed by 3 bases and J by 9 bases, 7 bases remained unmatched. The CDR3 reads CASSFIPGQKAFF. The DNA for the CDR3 is TGTGCCAGCAGTTTTATCCCGGGACAGAAAGCTTTCTTT.

CDR3 protein: CASSPGLTYNEQFF. The CDR3 DNA reads TGTGCCAGCAGTCCGGGACTTACCTACAATGAGCAGTTCTTC. The chain joins TRBV7-9 to TRBJ2-1, with D possibly TRBD2 on 6 matching bases. Trimming took off 6 bases at V and 2 bases at J, with 11 bases between the two ends. The CDR3 has 14 amino acids. Germline lookup yields CDR1 SEHNR and CDR2 FQNEAQ (reference sequence). The complete variable domain, with remaining parts taken from reference TRBV7-9 and TRBJ2-1, reads DTGVSQNPRHKITKRGQNVTFRCDPISEHNRLYWYRQTLGQGPEFLTYFQNEAQLEKSRLLSDRFSAERPKGSFSTLEIQRTEQGDSAMYLCASSPGLTYNEQFFGPGTRLTVL.

The rearrangement joins TRBV12-3 or TRBV12-4 to TRBJ1-5; D is uncertain. The CDR3 length is 15 residues. V shed 5 bases and J shed 6 bases, with 17 bases lying between them. The CDR3 sequence: CASSPREIKGQPQHF. Written as DNA, the CDR3 is TGTGCCAGCAGTCCTAGGGAAATTAAGGGTCAGCCCCAGCATTTT.

This clonotype appeared many times. The J gene is TRBJ2-2, the V gene TRBV6-5; unclear D gene. Germline loops: CDR1 MNHEY, CDR2 SVGAGI. The CDR3 runs 13 residues. Trimming took 4 bases from V and 6 from J, leaving 9 bases between them. CDR3 amino acids: CASSSVPAGELFF. Here the CDR3 DNA reads TGTGCCAGCAGTTCGGTCCCGGCCGGGGAGCTGTTTTTT.

The V call is TRBV9, the J call TRBJ2-3; 11 positions agree with TRBD2. Per germline, CDR1 SGDLS and CDR2 YYNGEE. After removal of 4 bases from V and 3 bases from J, the junction contained 4 bases not matched to a gene. The CDR3 runs 15 residues. The CDR3 here is CASSPIAGGTDTQYF. The CDR3 coding sequence is TGTGCCAGCAGCCCGATAGCGGGAGGGACAGATACGCAGTATTTT.

The chain employs TRBV28 and TRBJ2-5; 7 bases line up with TRBD1. V gave up 6 bases and J gave up 2 bases; unmatched junction bases: 6. Germline lookup yields CDR1 MDHEN and CDR2 SYDVKM. This CDR3 comprises 14 residues. The CDR3 spells CASRMTGRQETQYF. The DNA for the CDR3 is TGTGCCAGCAGAATGACAGGGCGACAAGAGACCCAGTACTTC.

This clonotype occurred a few times. The CDR3 reads CAIRTTGGLRGPDDNEQFF. In DNA, the CDR3 is TGTGCCATCAGAACTACAGGGGGACTTAGAGGGCCGGATGACAATGAGCAGTTCTTC. The J gene is TRBJ2-1, the V gene TRBV10-3; 8 nucleotides line up with TRBD1. This CDR3 is built from 19 residues. Per germline, CDR1 ENHRY and CDR2 SYGVKD. Trimming at V came to 6 bases and at J to 5 bases, leaving 21 bases not matched to a gene.

The chain uses TRBV2 and TRBJ1-6; D may be TRBD1 (5 bases). V lost 4 bases and J lost 0, with 13 bases in between. Germline CDR1 SNHLY, CDR2 FYNNEI. This CDR3 spans 17 amino acids. DNA of the CDR3: TGTGCCAGCAGTGTCGACAGCAGAGTCTCCTATAATTCACCCCTCCACTTT. As protein: CASSVDSRVSYNSPLHF.

The chain employs TRBV5-8 and TRBJ1-5, with D uncertain. The CDR3 sequence is 14 residues long. CDR1 and CDR2 from the germline V gene are SGHTS and YDEGEE. V was pared by 4 bases and J by 5 bases, with 13 bases between. The CDR3 is CASSVGRIYQPQHF. In DNA form, the CDR3 reads TGTGCCAGCAGCGTTGGACGAATTTATCAGCCCCAGCATTTT.